This T cell receptor (beta chain) stems from a study of T cell changes during pregnancy in multiple sclerosis. The repertoire was sequenced with immunoSEQ multiplex PCR; TCRdb's copy has only in-frame clones and lacks some. The data show around 59,000 clones, with about 90% seen just once and roughly 2.7% held by the top ten. Germline loops: CDR1 SGHAT, CDR2 FQDESV (reference sequence). The CDR3 contains 15 residues. V lost 9 bases, J lost 2 bases, and 11 bases stayed unmatched. Here the sequenced sample was peripheral blood, taken in the third trimester of pregnancy. The V and J genes are TRBV11-1 and TRBJ1-1; 8 nucleotides line up with TRBD1. The receptor's source is a female donor in good health, enrolled as a control in a pregnancy study. The CDR3 DNA reads TGTGCCAGTAGACTACAGGGGGGTAAAAACACTGAAGCTTTCTTT. This gives the protein CASRLQGGKNTEAFF.